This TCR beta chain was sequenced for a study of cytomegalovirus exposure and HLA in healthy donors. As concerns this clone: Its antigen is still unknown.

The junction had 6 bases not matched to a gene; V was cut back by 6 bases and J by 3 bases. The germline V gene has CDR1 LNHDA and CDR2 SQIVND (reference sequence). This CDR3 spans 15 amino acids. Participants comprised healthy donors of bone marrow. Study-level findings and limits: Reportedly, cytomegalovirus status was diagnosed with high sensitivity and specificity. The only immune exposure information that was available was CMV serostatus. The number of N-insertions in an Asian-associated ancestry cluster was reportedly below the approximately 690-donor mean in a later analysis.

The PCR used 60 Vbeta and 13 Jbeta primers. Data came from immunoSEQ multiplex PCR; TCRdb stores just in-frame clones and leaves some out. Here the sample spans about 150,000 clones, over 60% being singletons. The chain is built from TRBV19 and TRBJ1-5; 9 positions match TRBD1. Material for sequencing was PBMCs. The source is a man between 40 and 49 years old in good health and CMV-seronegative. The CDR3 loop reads CASRRQGGVNQPQHF. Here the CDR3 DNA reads TGTGCCAGTAGAAGACAGGGGGGCGTCAATCAGCCCCAGCATTTT.